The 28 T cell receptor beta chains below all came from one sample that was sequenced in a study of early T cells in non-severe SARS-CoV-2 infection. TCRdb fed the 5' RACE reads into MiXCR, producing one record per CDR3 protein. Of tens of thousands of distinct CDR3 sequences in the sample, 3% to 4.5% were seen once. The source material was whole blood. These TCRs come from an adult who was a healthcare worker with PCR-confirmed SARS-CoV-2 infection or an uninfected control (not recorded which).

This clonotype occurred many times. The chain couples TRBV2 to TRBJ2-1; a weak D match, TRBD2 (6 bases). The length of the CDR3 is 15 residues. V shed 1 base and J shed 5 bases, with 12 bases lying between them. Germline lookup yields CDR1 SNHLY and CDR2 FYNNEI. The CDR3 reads CASSEVLARHNEQFF. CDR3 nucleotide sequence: TGTGCCAGCAGTGAAGTTCTAGCGAGACACAATGAGCAGTTCTTC.

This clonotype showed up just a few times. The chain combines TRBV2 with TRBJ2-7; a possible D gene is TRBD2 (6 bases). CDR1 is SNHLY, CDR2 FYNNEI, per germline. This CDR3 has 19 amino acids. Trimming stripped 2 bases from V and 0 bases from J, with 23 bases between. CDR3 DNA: TGTGCCAGCAGTGAATCCGGGAGTCAAATCCCTAGGAGCTCCTACGAGCAGTACGTC. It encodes CASSESGSQIPRSSYEQYV.

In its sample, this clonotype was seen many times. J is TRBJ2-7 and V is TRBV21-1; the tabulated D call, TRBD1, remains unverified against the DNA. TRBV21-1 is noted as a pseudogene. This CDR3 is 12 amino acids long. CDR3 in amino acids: CASSPPRGEQYF. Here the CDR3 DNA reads TGTGCCAGCAGCCCCCCGAGAGGAGAGCAGTACTTC.

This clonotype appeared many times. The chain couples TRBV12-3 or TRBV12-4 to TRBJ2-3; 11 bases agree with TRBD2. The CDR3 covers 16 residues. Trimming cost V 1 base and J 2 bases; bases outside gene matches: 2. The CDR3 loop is CASSLVAGGATDTQYF. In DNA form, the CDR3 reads TGTGCCAGCAGTTTAGTAGCGGGAGGGGCCACAGATACGCAGTATTTT.

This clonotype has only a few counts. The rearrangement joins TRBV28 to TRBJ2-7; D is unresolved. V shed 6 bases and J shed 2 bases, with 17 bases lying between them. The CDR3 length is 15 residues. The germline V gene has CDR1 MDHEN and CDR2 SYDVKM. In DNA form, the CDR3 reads TGTGCCAGCAGCCCTCCGCGACCCCAACCCTACGAGCAGTACGTC. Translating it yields CASSPPRPQPYEQYV.

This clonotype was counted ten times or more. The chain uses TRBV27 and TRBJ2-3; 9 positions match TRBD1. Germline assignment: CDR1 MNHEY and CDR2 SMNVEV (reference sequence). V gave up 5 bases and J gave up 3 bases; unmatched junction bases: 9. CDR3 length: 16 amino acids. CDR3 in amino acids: CASSTTGGTFTDTQYF. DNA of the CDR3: TGTGCCAGCAGTACGACAGGGGGTACCTTTACAGATACGCAGTATTTT.

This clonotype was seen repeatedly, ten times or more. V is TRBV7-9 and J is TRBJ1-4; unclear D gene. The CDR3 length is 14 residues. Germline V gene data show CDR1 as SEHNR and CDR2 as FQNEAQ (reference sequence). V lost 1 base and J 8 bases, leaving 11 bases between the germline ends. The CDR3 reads CASSLVQMGEKLFF. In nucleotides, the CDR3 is TGTGCCAGCAGCTTAGTACAAATGGGGGAAAAACTGTTTTTT.

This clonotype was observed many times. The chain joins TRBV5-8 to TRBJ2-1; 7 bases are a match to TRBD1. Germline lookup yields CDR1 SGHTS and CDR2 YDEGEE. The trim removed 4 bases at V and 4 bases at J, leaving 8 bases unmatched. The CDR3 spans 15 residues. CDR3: CASSGSGTDYNEQFF. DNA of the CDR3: TGTGCCAGCAGCGGCTCCGGGACAGATTACAATGAGCAGTTCTTC.

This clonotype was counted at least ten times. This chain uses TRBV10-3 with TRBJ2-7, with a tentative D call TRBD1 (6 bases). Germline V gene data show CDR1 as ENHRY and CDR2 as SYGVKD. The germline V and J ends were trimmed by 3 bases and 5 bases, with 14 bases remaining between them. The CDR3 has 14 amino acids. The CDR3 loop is CAISDPTGINEQYF. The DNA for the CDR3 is TGTGCCATCAGTGATCCCACAGGGATTAACGAGCAGTACTTC.

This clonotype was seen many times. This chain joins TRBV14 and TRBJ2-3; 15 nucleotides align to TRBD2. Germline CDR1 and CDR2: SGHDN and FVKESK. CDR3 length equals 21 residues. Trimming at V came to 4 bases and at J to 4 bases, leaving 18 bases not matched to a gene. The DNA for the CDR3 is TGTGCCAGCAGCCTTTCGATGGGACTAGCGGGAGGACCGGCCCTCCCAGATACGCAGTATTTT. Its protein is CASSLSMGLAGGPALPDTQYF.

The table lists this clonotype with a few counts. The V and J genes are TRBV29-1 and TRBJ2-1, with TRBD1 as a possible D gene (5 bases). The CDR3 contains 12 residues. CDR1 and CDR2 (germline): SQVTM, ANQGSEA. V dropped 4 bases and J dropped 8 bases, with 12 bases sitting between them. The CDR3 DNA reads TGCAGCGTTGCCAAGGGGCTCGATGAGCAGTTCTTC. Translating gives CSVAKGLDEQFF.

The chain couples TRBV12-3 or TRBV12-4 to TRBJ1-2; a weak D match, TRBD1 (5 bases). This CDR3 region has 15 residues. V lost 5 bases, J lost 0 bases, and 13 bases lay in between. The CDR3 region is CASSAGTRANYGYTF. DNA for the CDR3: TGTGCCAGCAGTGCCGGGACGCGAGCTAACTATGGCTACACCTTC.

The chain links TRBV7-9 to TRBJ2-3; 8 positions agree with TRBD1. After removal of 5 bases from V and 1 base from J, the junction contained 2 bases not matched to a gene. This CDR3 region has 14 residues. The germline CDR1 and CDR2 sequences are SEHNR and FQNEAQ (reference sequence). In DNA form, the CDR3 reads TGTGCCAGCAGCCTACAGGGGGGCACAGATACGCAGTATTTT. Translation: CASSLQGGTDTQYF.

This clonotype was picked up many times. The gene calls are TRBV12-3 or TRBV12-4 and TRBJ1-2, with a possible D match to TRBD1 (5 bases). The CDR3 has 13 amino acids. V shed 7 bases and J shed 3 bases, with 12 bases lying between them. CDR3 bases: TGTGCCAGCACCAGCTCAGGGTACTATGGCTACACCTTC. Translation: CASTSSGYYGYTF.

This CDR3 is CSVAQGGGPQETQYF. Written as DNA, the CDR3 is TGCAGCGTTGCCCAAGGGGGAGGACCACAAGAGACCCAGTACTTC. V and J are TRBV29-1 and TRBJ2-5; D could derive from TRBD1 or TRBD2 (6 bases each). Germline CDR1 reads SQVTM; CDR2 reads ANQGSEA. With 4 bases removed from V and 2 bases from J, the gap between germline ends came to 17 bases. The CDR3 is 15 amino acids.

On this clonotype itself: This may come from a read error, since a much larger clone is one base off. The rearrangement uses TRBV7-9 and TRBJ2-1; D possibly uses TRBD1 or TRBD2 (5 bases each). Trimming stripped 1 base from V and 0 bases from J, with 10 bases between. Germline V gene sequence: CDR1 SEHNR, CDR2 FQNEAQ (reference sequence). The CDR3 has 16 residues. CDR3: CASSLVAGTSYNEQFF. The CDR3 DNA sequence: TGTGCCAGCAGCTTAGTTGCCGGGACCTCCTACAATGAGCAGTTCTTC.

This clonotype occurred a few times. CDR3 bases: TGTGCCAGCAGCTTCTCCGGGACAGGGGGAACTGAAGCTTTCTTT. Its protein product is CASSFSGTGGTEAFF. The chain recombines TRBV11-2 with TRBJ1-1, with 11 positions matching TRBD1. V shed 3 bases and J 5 bases; nucleotides not matched to a gene: 5. This CDR3 is built from 15 residues. Germline CDR1 reads SGHAT; CDR2 reads FQNNGV. The full variable domain, in which reference TRBV11-2 and TRBJ1-1 provide the parts outside the CDR3, is EAGVAQSPRYKIIEKRQSVAFWCNPISGHATLYWYQQILGQGPKLLIQFQNNGVVDDSQLPKDRFSAERLKGVDSTLKIQPAKLEDSAVYLCASSFSGTGGTEAFFGQGTRLTVV.

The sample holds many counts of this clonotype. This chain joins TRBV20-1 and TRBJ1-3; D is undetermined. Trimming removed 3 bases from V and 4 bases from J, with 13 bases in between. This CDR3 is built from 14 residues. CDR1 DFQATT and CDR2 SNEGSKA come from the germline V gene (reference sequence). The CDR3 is CSASHPNGGNTIYF. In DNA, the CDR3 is TGCAGTGCTAGTCATCCGAATGGAGGAAACACCATATATTTT.

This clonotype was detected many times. The CDR3 DNA reads TGTGCCAGCAGTCTGAAGGTCAGAGATGAGCAGTTCTTC. Amino acid sequence: CASSLKVRDEQFF. V gene TRBV27 combines with J gene TRBJ2-1; D gene uncertain. V gave up 5 bases and J gave up 8 bases, with 13 bases separating them. Germline assignment: CDR1 MNHEY and CDR2 SMNVEV (reference sequence). CDR3 size: 13 residues.

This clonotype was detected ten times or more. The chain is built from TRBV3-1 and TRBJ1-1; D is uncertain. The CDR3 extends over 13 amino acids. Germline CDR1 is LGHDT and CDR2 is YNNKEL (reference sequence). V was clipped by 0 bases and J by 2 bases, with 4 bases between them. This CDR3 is CASSQDGNTEAFF. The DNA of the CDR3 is TGTGCCAGCAGCCAAGATGGTAACACTGAAGCTTTCTTT.

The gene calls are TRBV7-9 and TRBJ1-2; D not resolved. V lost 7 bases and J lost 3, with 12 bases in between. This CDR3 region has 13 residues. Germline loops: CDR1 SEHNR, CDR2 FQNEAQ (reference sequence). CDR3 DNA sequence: TGTGCCAGCACCCCGACCGGCGACTATGGCTACACCTTC. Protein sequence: CASTPTGDYGYTF.

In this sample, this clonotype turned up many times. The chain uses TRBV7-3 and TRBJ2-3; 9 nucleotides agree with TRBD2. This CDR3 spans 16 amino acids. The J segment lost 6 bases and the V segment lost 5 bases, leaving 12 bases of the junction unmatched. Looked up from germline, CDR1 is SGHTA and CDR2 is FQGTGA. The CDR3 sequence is CASSPRFSGSSDTQYF. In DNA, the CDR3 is TGTGCCAGCAGCCCCCGTTTTAGCGGGAGTTCGGATACGCAGTATTTT.

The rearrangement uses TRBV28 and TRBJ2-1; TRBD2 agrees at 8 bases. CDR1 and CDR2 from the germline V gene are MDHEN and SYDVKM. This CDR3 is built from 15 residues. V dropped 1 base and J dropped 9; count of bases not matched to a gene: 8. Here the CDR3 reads CASSLLSGAGVEQFF. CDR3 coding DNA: TGTGCCAGCAGTTTATTGAGTGGAGCGGGAGTTGAGCAGTTCTTC.

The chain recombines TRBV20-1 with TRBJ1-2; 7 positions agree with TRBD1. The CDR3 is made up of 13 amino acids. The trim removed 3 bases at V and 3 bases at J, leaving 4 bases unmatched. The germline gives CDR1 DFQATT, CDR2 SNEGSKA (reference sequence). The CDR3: CSASLTGDYGYTF. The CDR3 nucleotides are TGCAGTGCTAGTCTAACAGGGGACTATGGCTACACCTTC.

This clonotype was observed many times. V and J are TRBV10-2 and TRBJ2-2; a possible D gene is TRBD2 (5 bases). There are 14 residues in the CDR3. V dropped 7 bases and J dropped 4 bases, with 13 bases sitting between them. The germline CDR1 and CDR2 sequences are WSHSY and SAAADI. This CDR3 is CASKEDLRTGELFF. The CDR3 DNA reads TGCGCCAGCAAGGAGGATCTACGCACCGGGGAGCTGTTTTTT.

This CDR3 reads CASSAPSAGELFF. In DNA form, the CDR3 reads TGTGCCAGTAGTGCCCCTAGTGCCGGGGAGCTGTTTTTT. The chain uses TRBV19 and TRBJ2-2; D gene unclear. The V end was cut by 5 bases, the J end by 6 bases, with 10 bases between. CDR3 size: 13 residues. Germline lookup yields CDR1 LNHDA and CDR2 SQIVND (reference sequence). Combining the CDR3 with reference TRBV19 and TRBJ2-2 gives the whole variable domain DGGITQSPKYLFRKEGQNVTLSCEQNLNHDAMYWYRQDPGQGLRLIYYSQIVNDFQKGDIAEGYSVSREKKESFPLTVTSAQKNPTAFYLCASSAPSAGELFFGEGSRLTVL.

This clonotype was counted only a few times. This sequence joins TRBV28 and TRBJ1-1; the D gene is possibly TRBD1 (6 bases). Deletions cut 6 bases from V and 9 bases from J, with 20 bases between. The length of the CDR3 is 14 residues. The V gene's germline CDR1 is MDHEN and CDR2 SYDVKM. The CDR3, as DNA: TGTGCCAGCAGAGGCTCAATAGGGGGGCGGAAAGCTTTCTTT. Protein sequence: CASRGSIGGRKAFF.

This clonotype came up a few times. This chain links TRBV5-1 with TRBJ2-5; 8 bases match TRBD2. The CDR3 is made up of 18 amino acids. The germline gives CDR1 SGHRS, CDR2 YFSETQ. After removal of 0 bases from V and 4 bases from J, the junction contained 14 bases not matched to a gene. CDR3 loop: CASSLEASGQGWGETQYF. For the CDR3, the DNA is TGCGCCAGCAGCTTGGAGGCTAGCGGGCAAGGTTGGGGAGAGACCCAGTACTTC. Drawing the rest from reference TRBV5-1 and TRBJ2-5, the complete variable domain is KAGVTQTPRYLIKTRGQQVTLSCSPISGHRSVSWYQQTPGQGLQFLFEYFSETQRNKGNFPGRFSGRQFSNSRSEMNVSTLELGDSALYLCASSLEASGQGWGETQYFGPGTRLLVL.